The next 2 T cell receptor beta chains were all read from a single sample in a study of T cells in Graves' hyperthyroidism and ophthalmopathy. RNA transcripts were the template for amplifying TCR beta CDR3 regions. When the TCR CDR3 underwent first-round RT-PCR, the HTBI primer set was used. A single record per CDR3 protein comes from TCRdb applying MiXCR to the multiplex PCR reads. The table shows 600,000 to 750,000 distinct CDR3 sequences, with 15% to 20% occurring only once. The sequenced sample consisted of blood. The receptors shown here come from a man in his fifties or sixties with Graves' hyperthyroidism.

This clonotype was observed at least ten times. This sequence joins TRBV3-1 and TRBJ1-2; D not certain. Trimming took off 0 bases at V and 3 bases at J, with 11 bases between the two ends. CDR1 and CDR2 (germline): LGHDT, YNNKEL (reference sequence). CDR3 length: 15 amino acids. The CDR3 region is CASSQDSRNYYGYTF. In nucleotides, the CDR3 is TGTGCCAGCAGCCAAGATTCGAGGAACTACTATGGCTACACCTTC.

In the case of this clonotype: The junction does not match germline at one end; this may be a read error. The chain is built from TRBV20-1 and TRBJ2-1; 7 bases are shared with TRBD1. Germline V gene sequence: CDR1 DFQATT, CDR2 SNEGSKA (reference sequence). This CDR3 comprises 15 residues. The CDR3 sequence: CSARRGQGQHNDQFF. The CDR3 nucleotides read TGCAGTGCTAGAAGGGGGCAGGGCCAACACAATGATCAGTTCTTC.